Below, 9 T cell receptor beta chains from the same sample are listed, as sequenced in a study of T cell repertoires in cytomegalovirus infection. TCRdb fed the reads into MiXCR, producing one record per CDR3 protein. The repertoire has fewer than 1,000,000 distinct CDR3 sequences, less than 40% of them found once; the top ten carry about 14%. No antigen has been identified for these receptors. Sequencing used cultured CD8+ T cells from PBMCs, obtained from culture after CMV antigen stimulation. These receptors came from a human donor in good health (CMV status not recorded). Some clones in this sample may be carry-over from other donors' samples.

The rearrangement joins TRBV12-3 or TRBV12-4 to TRBJ2-6; 8 nucleotides line up with TRBD1. The CDR3 consists of 18 residues. V shed 2 bases, J shed 0 bases, and the junction held 6 bases outside the gene matches. Here the CDR3 reads CASSLPGTGYSGANVLTF. The CDR3 region has the DNA TGTGCCAGCAGTTTACCCGGGACAGGTTACTCTGGGGCCAACGTCCTGACTTTC.

This clonotype occurred a few times. The chain carries TRBV7-8 and TRBJ1-6; 11 nucleotides match TRBD1. J was trimmed by 6 bases and V by 4 bases; bases with no gene match: 11. Germline V lookup: CDR1 SGHVS, CDR2 FQNEAQ. This CDR3 has 18 amino acids. CDR3 sequence reads: CASSSRLDRGLGNSPLHF. CDR3 DNA: TGTGCCAGCAGCTCACGACTGGACAGGGGGCTAGGTAATTCACCCCTCCACTTT.

This clonotype was observed a handful of times. This chain links TRBV2 with TRBJ1-5, with a tentative D call TRBD1 (5 bases). Between the trimmed V and J ends, which lost 1 base and 2 bases, there was a span of 9 bases. The CDR3 totals 15 residues. Germline CDR1 and CDR2: SNHLY and FYNNEI. The CDR3, as DNA: TGTGCCAGCAGTGAAGAGGGGTGGGGCAATCAGCCCCAGCATTTT. Encoded protein: CASSEEGWGNQPQHF.

This clonotype was seen only a few times. This chain uses TRBV5-8 with TRBJ1-1; D might be TRBD1 (5 bases). The germline CDR1 and CDR2 sequences are SGHTS and YDEGEE. V dropped 1 base and J dropped 1 base, with 14 bases sitting between them. The CDR3 is 16 residues long. The CDR3, as DNA: TGTGCCAGCAGCTTGATGCAGGGTATGGAGAACACTGAAGCTTTCTTT. It translates to CASSLMQGMENTEAFF.

V and J are TRBV2 and TRBJ1-1; possible D gene TRBD1, 6 bases. In germline, CDR1 is SNHLY, CDR2 FYNNEI. This CDR3 contains 17 residues. The V end was cut by 4 bases, the J end by 1 base, with 19 bases between. The CDR3 protein is CASSVWGRVTENTEAFF. For the CDR3, the DNA is TGTGCCAGCAGTGTGTGGGGGCGGGTCACGGAGAACACTGAAGCTTTCTTT.

This clonotype was seen a few times. The chain links TRBV6-5 to TRBJ2-5; 14 bases align to TRBD2. CDR3 length equals 17 residues. Germline trimming cut 6 bases from V and 0 bases from J; bases unmatched to any gene: 6. CDR1 MNHEY and CDR2 SVGAGI come from the germline V gene. CDR3 bases: TGTGCCAGCAGGGGACTAGCGGGGGCCCCCCACCAAGAGACCCAGTACTTC. It specifies CASRGLAGAPHQETQYF.

This clonotype came up many times. The rearrangement links TRBV7-2 to TRBJ1-2; TRBD1 might be the D (5 bases). The length of the CDR3 is 16 residues. The V gene's germline CDR1 is SGHTA and CDR2 FQGNSA. The V end lost 2 bases, the J end lost 6 bases, and 19 bases lay between the germline ends. CDR3 sequence (DNA): TGTGCCAGCAGCTTACCTTATCTTTTGGGGCGGGATGGCTACACCTTC. Protein sequence: CASSLPYLLGRDGYTF.

In this sample, this clonotype turned up a few times. V usage is TRBV2 and J usage is TRBJ1-1, with D unclear. This CDR3 comprises 12 residues. V was clipped by 3 bases and J by 3 bases, with 5 bases between them. Germline CDR1 and CDR2: SNHLY and FYNNEI. As DNA, the CDR3 is TGTGCCAGCAGTGATTCTTACACTGAAGCTTTCTTT. This gives the protein CASSDSYTEAFF.

V usage is TRBV7-9 and J usage is TRBJ2-2; D possibly corresponds to TRBD2 (5 bases). The V end was cut by 8 bases, the J end by 7 bases, with 14 bases between. The CDR3 is made up of 13 amino acids. Per germline, CDR1 SEHNR and CDR2 FQNEAQ (reference sequence). Written as DNA, the CDR3 is TGTGCCAGCGCCGGGGTATCTCACGGGGAGCTGTTTTTT. The encoded protein is CASAGVSHGELFF.